This T cell receptor beta chain was retrieved from a study of T-cell reconstitution after alpha-beta-depleted transplantation in children. Ten or more counts support this clonotype. This CDR3 spans 16 amino acids. Trimming took 3 bases from V and 2 from J; bases not matched to a gene: 4. Germline CDR1 reads MDHEN; CDR2 reads SYDVKM. Construction of the TCRbeta library involved unique molecular identifiers. TCRdb re-derived calls from the PCR reads in MiXCR, one entry per CDR3 protein. The data show approximately 97,000 distinct CDR3 sequences, with around 6% seen just once and about 6% held by the top ten.

This specimen was PBMCs, mostly from graft donor cells, taken 60 days after TCRalphabeta/CD19-depleted stem cell transplant. The rearrangement uses TRBV28 and TRBJ2-1; 10 bases agree with TRBD2. This sequence was found in a female patient under 10 years old who had a stem cell transplant for Fanconi anemia, so the T cells may come from the graft donor. The CDR3 sequence: CASSLASGGPYNEQFF. CDR3 in DNA: TGTGCCAGCAGTTTGGCTAGCGGGGGACCCTACAATGAGCAGTTCTTC.